This TCR beta chain was identified in a study of blood T cell repertoires in COVID-19. The wider study: T cells, B-cell-depleted T cells, or PBMCs provided the cDNA or gDNA that served as material.

Patients of the Seattle cohort, enrolled during active infection, were followed longitudinally. Profiled with immunoSEQ multiplex PCR; TCRdb holds only in-frame clones, not every one. The sample has about 480,000 clones; around 90% are singletons. Trimming removed 5 bases at V and 0 bases at J, with 13 bases between. Germline V gives CDR1 MNHEY, CDR2 SMNVEV (reference sequence). The CDR3 loop spans 15 amino acids. Material for sequencing was peripheral blood. The V call is TRBV27, the J call TRBJ1-2; D may be TRBD1 (6 bases). The clonotype originates from a woman aged 45-60 years with COVID-19, enrolled during active disease. The CDR3 here is CASSPGHPANYGYTF. The CDR3 region has the DNA TGTGCCAGCAGTCCGGGACACCCAGCTAACTATGGCTACACCTTC.